This T cell receptor (beta chain) comes out of a study of blood T cells in healthy people across ages. A sample-barcoded 5' primer and a J-beta primer mix were used in a second PCR of roughly 7 to 11 cycles. Every single cDNA molecule received a tag from a template-switch adaptor with 12 random nucleotides. TCRdb redid the calling of the 5' RACE reads with MiXCR, one entry per CDR3 protein. This table has 1.5 million to 2 million distinct CDR3 sequences, over 25% appearing once. V lost 5 bases, J lost 8 bases, and 6 bases stayed unmatched. The CDR3 length is 13 residues. The sample consisted of blood. The clonotype originates from a woman aged 25 to 39 in good health. The chain joins TRBV12-3 or TRBV12-4 to TRBJ1-2, with 9 bases fitting TRBD1. In DNA form, the CDR3 reads TGTGCCAGCAGTCGGGACAGGGATTCCGGCTACACCTTC. The encoded protein is CASSRDRDSGYTF.